This T cell receptor (beta chain) was captured in a study of T-cell reconstitution after alpha-beta-depleted transplantation in children. This CDR3 contains 17 residues. Germline V gene sequence: CDR1 SGHRS, CDR2 YFSETQ. V was shortened by 4 bases and J by 6 bases, with 23 bases between the two germline ends. Unique molecular identifiers tagged the TCRbeta library. Each CDR3 protein is one row after TCRdb ran MiXCR on the PCR reads. The repertoire has around 680,000 distinct CDR3 sequences, roughly 17% of them found once; the top ten carry 0.85% to 1.3%. V usage is TRBV5-1 and J usage is TRBJ2-1; a weak D match, TRBD2 (7 bases). The source material was PBMCs from the stem cell graft donor, sampled from the stem cell graft. The receptor's source is a human donor who donated a stem cell graft to a child with acute myeloid leukemia. CDR3 coding DNA: TGCGCCAGCAGCCAAGGGGACGGGGGGCCTCCGCCCAATGAGCAGTTCTTC. Its protein product is CASSQGDGGPPPNEQFF. The full variable domain, its missing parts supplied by reference TRBV5-1 and TRBJ2-1, is KAGVTQTPRYLIKTRGQQVTLSCSPISGHRSVSWYQQTPGQGLQFLFEYFSETQRNKGNFPGRFSGRQFSNSRSEMNVSTLELGDSALYLCASSQGDGGPPPNEQFFGPGTRLTVL.